This T cell receptor (beta chain) comes out of a study of molecular identifiers for immune sequencing clone quantification. With 5 bases clipped from V and 5 bases from J, the junction kept 12 bases outside the gene matches. Germline loops: CDR1 DFQATT, CDR2 SNEGSKA (reference sequence). CDR3 length equals 15 residues. TCRdb itself ran the PCR reads through MiXCR, one entry per CDR3 protein. This sample yields around 300,000 distinct CDR3 sequences, of which 24% are seen a single time; about 0.7% belongs to the top ten. The sorting of naive CD8 T cells used the CD8+CD4-CCR7+CD45RA+ phenotype. The sample taken for sequencing was naive CD8+ T cells from blood, with Jurkat cell RNA spiked in. As for subset: FACS-sorted CD8+CD4-CCR7+CD45RA+ naive T cells. The genes are TRBV20-1 and TRBJ2-7, with 10 bases identical to TRBD2. The receptor's source is a human donor in good health. Some libraries in this study had Jurkat cell RNA spiked in. CDR3 bases: TGCAGTGCTGTGCGGGGAGCGGGGGGGAAGGACGAGCAGTACTTC. Encoded protein: CSAVRGAGGKDEQYF.